One and the same sample provided the 32 T cell receptor beta chains below, sequenced in a study of T-cell reconstitution after alpha-beta-depleted transplantation in children. The library targeted TCRbeta and was prepared with unique molecular identifiers. From the PCR reads, TCRdb called clonotypes with MiXCR, one entry per CDR3 protein. The table has around 500,000 distinct CDR3 sequences, approximately 13% seen once. The sample here was PBMCs from the stem cell graft donor, taken from the stem cell graft. These TCRs come from a human donor who donated a stem cell graft to a child with combined immunodeficiency.

The rearrangement links TRBV5-6 to TRBJ2-3; D might be TRBD1 or TRBD2, each matching 5 bases. This CDR3 spans 16 amino acids. The V gene's germline CDR1 is SGHDT and CDR2 YYEEEE. The V end was cut by 9 bases, the J end by 1 base, with 21 bases between. The CDR3 DNA follows: TGTGCCATGGGCCGTGCGGGTGTAGGGGGCACAGATACGCAGTATTTT. It encodes CAMGRAGVGGTDTQYF.

This clonotype showed up just a few times. The chain joins TRBV28 to TRBJ2-4, with 8 bases matching TRBD1. Trimming took 5 bases from V and 8 from J; bases not matched to a gene: 8. The CDR3 length is 14 residues. Looked up from germline, CDR1 is MDHEN and CDR2 is SYDVKM. CDR3 in amino acids: CASSPLGQGHIQYF. Here the CDR3 DNA reads TGTGCCAGCAGTCCCCTTGGACAGGGTCACATTCAGTACTTC.

The chain combines TRBV20-1 with TRBJ2-7, with 12 nucleotides matching TRBD2. Germline V gene lookup returns CDR1 DFQATT and CDR2 SNEGSKA (reference sequence). The length of the CDR3 is 17 residues. The junction had 8 bases not matched to a gene; V was cut back by 2 bases and J by 0 bases. CDR3 amino acids: CSARTTMTSGSSYEQYF. In DNA form, the CDR3 reads TGCAGTGCTAGAACTACGATGACTAGCGGGAGCTCCTACGAGCAGTACTTC.

V gene TRBV5-1 combines with J gene TRBJ1-2; D is unresolved. Germline assignment: CDR1 SGHRS and CDR2 YFSETQ. V was shortened by 3 bases and J by 3 bases, with 9 bases between the two germline ends. The length of the CDR3 is 13 residues. The CDR3 DNA is TGCGCCAGCAGCTCAGACGGTGACTATGGCTACACCTTC. Protein: CASSSDGDYGYTF.

This clonotype was counted only a few times. The J gene is TRBJ2-6, the V gene TRBV7-3; D is unresolved. This CDR3 contains 14 residues. Germline V lookup: CDR1 SGHTA, CDR2 FQGTGA. Trimming shortened V by 6 bases and J by 1 base, and 7 bases separated the two germline ends. Here the CDR3 reads CASSRISGANVLTF. The CDR3 nucleotides read TGTGCCAGCAGTCGGATATCTGGGGCCAACGTCCTGACTTTC.

This clonotype was observed a few times. The chain recombines TRBV12-3 or TRBV12-4 with TRBJ2-5; D is perhaps TRBD2 (6 bases). V was clipped by 6 bases and J by 4 bases, with 12 bases between them. The CDR3 covers 13 residues. The chain's CDR3 is CASRRLGGETQYF. For the CDR3, the DNA is TGTGCCAGCAGGAGACTGGGAGGAGAGACCCAGTACTTC.

This chain joins TRBV6-1 and TRBJ2-4; D is unclear. The CDR3 is 15 amino acids. Per the germline V gene, CDR1 is MNHNS and CDR2 is SASEGT. V was cut by 10 bases and J by 0 bases, with 16 bases left in between. CDR3 region: CATLVGYLAKNIQYF. CDR3 bases: TGTGCCACCCTCGTTGGGTACCTAGCCAAAAACATTCAGTACTTC.

The CDR3 DNA reads TGTGCCAGCAGCTTCCGGGAGGCGCACTACGAGCAGTACTTC. Translation gives CASSFREAHYEQYF. This chain joins TRBV4-2 and TRBJ2-7; 7 bases fit TRBD2. CDR1 and CDR2 from the germline V gene are LGHNA and YNFKEQ. This CDR3 spans 14 amino acids. Trimming at V came to 5 bases and at J to 3 bases, leaving 7 bases not matched to a gene.

Only a few counts were recorded for this clonotype. V is TRBV10-3 and J is TRBJ2-5, with D possibly being TRBD2 (6 bases). Germline assignment: CDR1 ENHRY and CDR2 SYGVKD. Trimming shortened V by 7 bases and J by 1 base, and 16 bases separated the two germline ends. CDR3 length: 15 residues. The CDR3 protein is CAITSEGRSQETQYF. In DNA, the CDR3 is TGTGCCATCACCTCGGAGGGACGGAGCCAAGAGACCCAGTACTTC.

The V gene is TRBV12-5, the J gene TRBJ2-2; 7 positions agree with TRBD2. The CDR3 runs 17 residues. Looked up from germline, CDR1 is LGHNT and CDR2 is FRNRAP. Unmatched junction bases numbered 7, after V lost 0 bases and J lost 3 bases. As DNA, the CDR3 is TGTGCTAGTGGTTTGGTAGGTCTAGCGGTACACACCGGGGAGCTGTTTTTT. It is translated as CASGLVGLAVHTGELFF.

V usage is TRBV29-1 and J usage is TRBJ2-7; 10 bases agree with TRBD1. The germline CDR1 and CDR2 sequences are SQVTM and ANQGSEA. The junction had 13 bases not matched to a gene; V was cut back by 8 bases and J by 6 bases. The CDR3 extends over 14 amino acids. The CDR3 spells CSISSGQGDVEQYF. Here the CDR3 DNA reads TGCAGCATATCAAGTGGACAGGGGGATGTCGAGCAGTACTTC.

In this sample, this clonotype turned up a few times. The V call is TRBV3-1, the J call TRBJ2-1, with a weak D call TRBD2 (7 bases). Trimming pared 1 base from V and 9 bases from J, leaving 16 bases between. The CDR3 is made up of 15 amino acids. The germline V gene encodes CDR1 LGHDT and CDR2 YNNKEL (reference sequence). CDR3 sequence reads: CASSQAGEGTLEQFF. In DNA form, the CDR3 reads TGTGCCAGCAGCCAAGCGGGGGAGGGGACACTTGAGCAGTTCTTC.

This clonotype was detected many times. The chain employs TRBV5-6 and TRBJ2-7; D is unresolved. Trimming stripped 1 base from V and 1 base from J, with 9 bases between. Germline V gene sequence: CDR1 SGHDT, CDR2 YYEEEE. This CDR3 contains 14 residues. As DNA, the CDR3 is TGTGCCAGCAGCTTGCCGACAAATTCCTACGAGCAGTACTTC. Its protein product is CASSLPTNSYEQYF. The full variable domain, with the rest looked up from reference TRBV5-6 and TRBJ2-7, is DAGVTQSPTHLIKTRGQQVTLRCSPKSGHDTVSWYQQALGQGPQFIFQYYEEEERQRGNFPDRFSGHQFPNYSSELNVNALLLGDSALYLCASSLPTNSYEQYFGPGTRLTVT.

This clonotype was counted at least ten times. This sequence joins TRBV12-3 or TRBV12-4 and TRBJ2-7, with TRBD1 matching over 8 bases. V shed 6 bases and J 5 bases; nucleotides not matched to a gene: 9. This CDR3 is 14 amino acids long. CDR3 nucleotides: TGTGCCAGCAGGCCAGGGGGCGTATTGGACGAGCAGTACTTC. Protein: CASRPGGVLDEQYF.

This clonotype came up many times. The chain recombines TRBV12-3 or TRBV12-4 with TRBJ2-3; no definite D call. The CDR3 sequence is 13 residues long. V was trimmed by 4 bases and J by 2 bases, leaving 7 bases between them. The CDR3 DNA reads TGTGCCAGCAGTTCGACACCCACAGATACGCAGTATTTT. This translates into CASSSTPTDTQYF.

This clonotype has more than one count but fewer than ten. This sequence joins TRBV11-2 and TRBJ2-1, with D tentatively TRBD2 (6 bases). CDR1 and CDR2 from the germline V gene are SGHAT and FQNNGV. Trimming took 5 bases from V and 9 from J, leaving 20 bases between them. The CDR3 totals 15 residues. The CDR3 sequence is CASSQWRATDREQFF. The CDR3 nucleotides read TGTGCCAGCAGCCAATGGAGGGCTACTGATCGTGAGCAGTTCTTC.

The chain recombines TRBV9 with TRBJ2-3; D perhaps matches TRBD1 (5 bases). CDR1 is SGDLS, CDR2 YYNGEE, per germline. V lost 0 bases to trimming and J lost 5 bases, with 7 bases between them. The CDR3 contains 13 residues. CDR3 sequence (DNA): TGTGCCAGCAGCGTAGACAGGCAAGATACGCAGTATTTT. Translation: CASSVDRQDTQYF.

This clonotype was counted between two and nine times. This chain links TRBV19 with TRBJ1-5; TRBD1 matches at 9 bases. The CDR3 consists of 16 residues. Per the germline V gene, CDR1 is LNHDA and CDR2 is SQIVND (reference sequence). With 3 bases clipped from V and 3 bases from J, the junction kept 6 bases outside the gene matches. The CDR3 nucleotides read TGTGCCAGTAGTATGGGAACAGGGGGCGACAATCAGCCCCAGCATTTT. Its protein is CASSMGTGGDNQPQHF.

At least ten counts were recorded for this clonotype. This chain uses TRBV28 with TRBJ2-3; TRBD1 matches at 7 bases. This CDR3 spans 14 amino acids. With 5 bases clipped from V and 4 bases from J, the junction kept 6 bases outside the gene matches. CDR1 and CDR2 (germline): MDHEN, SYDVKM. The CDR3 sequence: CASSLRQGPDTQYF. CDR3 bases: TGTGCCAGCAGTCTCCGACAGGGCCCAGATACGCAGTATTTT.

This clonotype was found many times. The V call is TRBV5-1, the J call TRBJ1-1, with a tentative D call TRBD1 (5 bases). Per the germline V gene, CDR1 is SGHRS and CDR2 is YFSETQ. V dropped 5 bases and J dropped 5 bases, with 10 bases sitting between them. The length of the CDR3 is 12 residues. CDR3 sequence (DNA): TGCGCCAGCAGGTGGGGGGAAACTGAAGCTTTCTTT. It is translated as CASRWGETEAFF.

The rearrangement joins TRBV28 to TRBJ2-1; D gene unclear. The CDR3 spans 15 residues. V shed 8 bases and J shed 0 bases, with 14 bases lying between them. Looked up from germline, CDR1 is MDHEN and CDR2 is SYDVKM. CDR3 protein: CASGDSGYSYNEQFF. CDR3 nucleotides: TGTGCCAGCGGGGATTCCGGGTACTCCTACAATGAGCAGTTCTTC.

The rearrangement uses TRBV27 and TRBJ2-1; D is uncertain. The CDR3 totals 17 residues. Between the trimmed V and J ends, which lost 3 bases and 4 bases, there was a span of 19 bases. Germline CDR1 and CDR2: MNHEY and SMNVEV (reference sequence). CDR3 in amino acids: CASSLGTSFPIYNEQFF. Written as DNA, the CDR3 is TGTGCCAGCAGTTTGGGAACGTCCTTCCCGATATACAATGAGCAGTTCTTC.

To note about this clonotype: This clone may be a read error of a much larger clone one base away. The rearrangement uses TRBV5-1 and TRBJ2-5, with D maybe TRBD2 (6 bases). Between the trimmed V and J ends, which lost 6 bases and 4 bases, there was a span of 16 bases. Germline V lookup: CDR1 SGHRS, CDR2 YFSETQ. The CDR3 extends over 14 amino acids. The CDR3 spells CASTFAAGRETQYF. CDR3 bases: TGCGCCAGCACCTTCGCGGCGGGACGAGAGACCCAGTACTTC.

The rearrangement uses TRBV4-3 and TRBJ2-5; TRBD1 is a possible D gene (6 bases). V was shortened by 4 bases and J by 1 base, with 16 bases between the two germline ends. The CDR3 totals 16 residues. From germline, CDR1 is LGHNA and CDR2 YSLEER. CDR3 coding DNA: TGCGCCAGCAGCCCCCAAGAGGGACATTTCCAAGAGACCCAGTACTTC. Translation: CASSPQEGHFQETQYF.

This clonotype was recorded a few times. The rearrangement links TRBV5-5 to TRBJ2-3; no firm D call. V shed 3 bases and J shed 4 bases, with 9 bases lying between them. Germline assignment: CDR1 SGHKS and CDR2 YYEKEE (reference sequence). The CDR3 covers 13 residues. The CDR3 DNA reads TGTGCCAGCAGCTCCTACCAATCAGATACGCAGTATTTT. Protein sequence: CASSSYQSDTQYF.

The chain combines TRBV5-6 with TRBJ2-5; 10 bases match TRBD2. V lost 4 bases and J lost 5; bases outside the gene matches: 11. This CDR3 contains 16 residues. Germline V CDR1 and CDR2: SGHDT, YYEEEE. The DNA for the CDR3 is TGTGCCAGCAGCACCGCCCAGCGGGGGGGCCGGGAGACCCAGTACTTC. Protein product: CASSTAQRGGRETQYF. Supplemented by reference TRBV5-6 and TRBJ2-5, the full variable domain reads DAGVTQSPTHLIKTRGQQVTLRCSPKSGHDTVSWYQQALGQGPQFIFQYYEEEERQRGNFPDRFSGHQFPNYSSELNVNALLLGDSALYLCASSTAQRGGRETQYFGPGTRLLVL.

There are many counts of this clonotype. This chain joins TRBV5-1 and TRBJ2-1; no reliable D call. V dropped 1 base and J dropped 8 bases, with 13 bases sitting between them. The germline CDR1 and CDR2 sequences are SGHRS and YFSETQ. The CDR3 contains 14 residues. The CDR3 spells CASSLRAPEDEQFF. CDR3 sequence (DNA): TGCGCCAGCAGCTTGAGAGCTCCCGAGGATGAGCAGTTCTTC.

This chain uses TRBV6-1 with TRBJ2-2; D is perhaps TRBD1 (5 bases). Trimming pared 4 bases from V and 0 bases from J, leaving 9 bases between. The CDR3 has 15 residues. Germline V gene sequence: CDR1 MNHNS, CDR2 SASEGT. The CDR3 DNA reads TGTGCCAGCAGTGGACAGCGAGCGAACACCGGGGAGCTGTTTTTT. Translating it yields CASSGQRANTGELFF.

This clonotype was observed many times. This rearrangement joins TRBV10-3 to TRBJ1-5; D remains unclear. The CDR3 contains 13 residues. CDR1 and CDR2 (germline): ENHRY, SYGVKD. V was pared by 5 bases and J by 0 bases, with 5 bases between. The CDR3 loop reads CAISRDSNQPQHF. Here the CDR3 DNA reads TGTGCCATCAGTAGAGATAGCAATCAGCCCCAGCATTTT.

Concerning this clonotype: One end of the junction fails to match germline, which may point to a read error. The chain recombines TRBV20-1 with TRBJ2-1, with TRBD1 as a possible D gene (5 bases). The CDR3 loop spans 19 amino acids. Germline lookup yields CDR1 DFQATT and CDR2 SNEGSKA (reference sequence). CDR3: CCARDQGQIILSSYNEQFF. DNA for the CDR3: TGCTGTGCTAGAGATCAGGGTCAGATAATTCTGAGCTCCTACAATGAGCAGTTCTTC.

This clonotype has ten or more counts. The rearrangement uses TRBV6-2 or TRBV6-3 and TRBJ1-5, with 10 nucleotides matching TRBD1. The V gene's germline CDR1 is MNHEY and CDR2 SVGEGT. J lost 0 bases, V lost 6 bases, and 11 bases had no gene match. This CDR3 is built from 18 residues. CDR3: CASRKDRGDFNSNQPQHF. Written as DNA, the CDR3 is TGTGCCAGCAGAAAGGACAGGGGGGACTTCAATAGCAATCAGCCCCAGCATTTT.

This clonotype was detected ten times or more. This chain uses TRBV5-1 with TRBJ2-6; D not certain. The length of the CDR3 is 17 residues. V was cut by 2 bases and J by 0 bases, with 12 bases left in between. Germline V gives CDR1 SGHRS, CDR2 YFSETQ. Here the CDR3 reads CASSFSYRPSGANVLTF. The DNA of the CDR3 is TGCGCCAGCAGCTTTTCGTACAGACCCTCTGGGGCCAACGTCCTGACTTTC.